This TCR beta chain was found in a study of T-cell reconstitution after alpha-beta-depleted transplantation in children. General observations from the study: T cells produced anew were the main source of T-cell counts and diversity one year after transplant. Alpha-beta T cells about two months after transplant reportedly derived from several hundred expanded graft clones. Some patients showed high day-60 TCRbeta diversity, which derived from surviving recipient T cells and thymic progenitors.

This CDR3 comprises 15 residues. V was trimmed by 0 bases and J by 1 base, leaving 12 bases between them. CDR1 DFQATT and CDR2 SNEGSKA come from the germline V gene (reference sequence). This clonotype was counted many times. Its antigen is not known. A library of TCRbeta sequences, prepared with unique molecular identifiers, was generated. MiXCR, run by TCRdb on the PCR reads, gives a single entry per CDR3 protein. The top ten clones hold approximately 2% of a sample with approximately 500,000 distinct CDR3 sequences, roughly a tenth of them seen once. The receptor was derived from a child younger than 10 with inherited bone marrow failure, due to receive a stem cell transplant. The chain links TRBV20-1 to TRBJ2-5; a possible D gene is TRBD2 (6 bases). The sequencing here drew on PBMCs, taken before TCRalphabeta/CD19-depleted stem cell transplant. CDR3 sequence (DNA): TGCAGTGCTAGAGATCTTGGGACTGGCCAAGAGACCCAGTACTTC. Translating gives CSARDLGTGQETQYF.